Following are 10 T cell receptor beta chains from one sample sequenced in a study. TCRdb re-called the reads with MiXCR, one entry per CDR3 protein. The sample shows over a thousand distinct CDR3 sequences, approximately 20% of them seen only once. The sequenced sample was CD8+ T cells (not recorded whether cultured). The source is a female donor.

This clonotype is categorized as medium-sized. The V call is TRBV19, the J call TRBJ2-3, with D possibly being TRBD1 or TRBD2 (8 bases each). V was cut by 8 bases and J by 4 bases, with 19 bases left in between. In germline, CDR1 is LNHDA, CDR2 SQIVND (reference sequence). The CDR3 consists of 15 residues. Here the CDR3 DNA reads TGTGCCAGTTGCGCGGGAGGACAGGGTTCAGATACGCAGTATTTT. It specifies CASCAGGQGSDTQYF.

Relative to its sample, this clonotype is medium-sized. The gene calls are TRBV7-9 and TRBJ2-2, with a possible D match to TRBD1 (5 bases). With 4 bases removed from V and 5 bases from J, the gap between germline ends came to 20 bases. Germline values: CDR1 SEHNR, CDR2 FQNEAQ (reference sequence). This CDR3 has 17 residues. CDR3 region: CASSSQQESIFTGELFF. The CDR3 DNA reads TGTGCCAGCAGCTCCCAACAGGAAAGCATTTTTACCGGGGAGCTGTTTTTT.

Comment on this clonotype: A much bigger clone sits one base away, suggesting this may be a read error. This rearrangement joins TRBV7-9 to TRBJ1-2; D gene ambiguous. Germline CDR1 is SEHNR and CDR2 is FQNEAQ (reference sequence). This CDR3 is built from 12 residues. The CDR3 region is CAGSLDSTGYTF. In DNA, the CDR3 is TGTGCCGGCAGCTTAGATTCAACTGGCTACACCTTC.

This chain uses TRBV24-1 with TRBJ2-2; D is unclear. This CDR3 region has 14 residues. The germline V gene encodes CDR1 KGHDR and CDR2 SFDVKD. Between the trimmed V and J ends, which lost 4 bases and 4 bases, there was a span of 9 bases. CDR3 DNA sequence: TGTGCCACCAGTGAACACGGCAGCACCGGGGAGCTGTTTTTT. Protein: CATSEHGSTGELFF.

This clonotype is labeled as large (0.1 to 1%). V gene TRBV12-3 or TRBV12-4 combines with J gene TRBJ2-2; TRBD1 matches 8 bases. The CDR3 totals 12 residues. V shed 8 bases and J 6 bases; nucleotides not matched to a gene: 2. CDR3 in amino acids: CASGQGAGELFF. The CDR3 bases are TGTGCCAGCGGACAGGGTGCCGGGGAGCTGTTTTTT.

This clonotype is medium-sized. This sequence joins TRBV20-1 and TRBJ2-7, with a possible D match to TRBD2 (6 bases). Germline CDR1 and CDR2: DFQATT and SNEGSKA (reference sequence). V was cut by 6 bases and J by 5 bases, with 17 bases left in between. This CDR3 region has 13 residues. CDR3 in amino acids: CSARPGLSDEQYF. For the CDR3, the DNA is TGCAGTGCCAGGCCCGGACTATCGGACGAGCAGTACTTC.

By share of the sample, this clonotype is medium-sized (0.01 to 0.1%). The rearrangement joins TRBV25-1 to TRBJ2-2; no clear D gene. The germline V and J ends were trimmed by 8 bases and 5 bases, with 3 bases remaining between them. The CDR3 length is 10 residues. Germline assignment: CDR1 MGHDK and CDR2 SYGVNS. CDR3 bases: TGTGCCAGCGGGACCGGGGAGCTGTTTTTT. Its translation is CASGTGELFF.

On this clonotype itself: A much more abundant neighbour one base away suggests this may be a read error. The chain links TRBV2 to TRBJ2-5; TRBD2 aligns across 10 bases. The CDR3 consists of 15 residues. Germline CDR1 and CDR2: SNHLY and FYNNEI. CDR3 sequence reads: CASISSGGWQEAQYF. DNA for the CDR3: TGTGCCAGCATTTCTAGCGGGGGTTGGCAAGAGGCCCAGTACTTC. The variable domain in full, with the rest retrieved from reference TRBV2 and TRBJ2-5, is EPEVTQTPSHQVTQMGQEVILRCVPISNHLYFYWYRQILGQKVEFLVSFYNNEISEKSEIFDDQFSVERPDGSNFTLKIRSTKLEDSAMYFCASISSGGWQEAQYFGPGTRLLVL.

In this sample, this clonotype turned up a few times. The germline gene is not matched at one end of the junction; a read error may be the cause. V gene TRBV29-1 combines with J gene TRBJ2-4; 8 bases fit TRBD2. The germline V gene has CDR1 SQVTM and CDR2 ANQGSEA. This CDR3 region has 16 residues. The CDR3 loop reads CSVGSLGGVGKDIQYF. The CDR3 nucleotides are TGCAGCGTTGGGAGTCTCGGGGGGGTGGGCAAAGACATTCAGTACTTC.

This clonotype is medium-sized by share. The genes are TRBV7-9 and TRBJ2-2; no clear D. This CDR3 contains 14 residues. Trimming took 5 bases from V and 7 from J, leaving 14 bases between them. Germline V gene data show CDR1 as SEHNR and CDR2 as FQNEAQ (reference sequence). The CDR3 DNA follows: TGTGCCAGCAGCCCCTGGGAAGGTGGCGGGGAGCTGTTTTTT. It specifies CASSPWEGGGELFF.